This is a list of T cell receptor beta chains from one sample in a study of human CD8 memory T cell subsets. Each CDR3 protein gets one entry in TCRdb, which reprocessed the 5' RACE reads and gives no DNA. The data include some 9,000 distinct CDR3 sequences; the top ten clones carry 22%. Sequences were obtained from CD8+ T cells from PBMCs. The receptors were gathered from a human donor in good health. CDR3s include the opening cysteine and the closing phenylalanine or tryptophan. A clone size is listed for some rows: how often the clone was seen (once, few, many), or a class if it is expanded.

clone_size: .; j_call: TRBJ2-1; v_call: TRBV7-7; cdr3_aa: CASSAGTGGLNEQFF
clone_size: .; j_call: TRBJ2-7; v_call: TRBV12-3/TRBV12-4; cdr3_aa: CASSLWNYRGIEQYF
clone_size: .; j_call: TRBJ2-1; v_call: TRBV6-5; cdr3_aa: CASSQLAGGYNEQFF
clone_size: .; j_call: TRBJ2-7; v_call: TRBV5-1; cdr3_aa: CASLGTDTYEQYF
clone_size: medium-sized; j_call: TRBJ2-3; v_call: TRBV12-3/TRBV12-4; cdr3_aa: CASSLPRTGLDTQYF
clone_size: .; j_call: TRBJ2-7; v_call: TRBV29-1; cdr3_aa: CSVEGGSNEQYF
clone_size: .; j_call: TRBJ1-5; v_call: TRBV6-5; cdr3_aa: CASSRSSGNQPQHF
clone_size: .; j_call: TRBJ2-1; v_call: TRBV5-1; cdr3_aa: CASSSEDLSSYNEQFF
clone_size: .; j_call: TRBJ2-3; v_call: TRBV6-4; cdr3_aa: CASSDGTGGADTQYF
clone_size: .; j_call: TRBJ2-2; v_call: TRBV10-3; cdr3_aa: CAISERQKTNTGELFF
clone_size: .; j_call: TRBJ1-4; v_call: TRBV29-1; cdr3_aa: CSVRTGAGEKLFF
clone_size: .; j_call: TRBJ2-1; v_call: TRBV4-3; cdr3_aa: CASSQDRGGGINEQFF
clone_size: .; j_call: TRBJ2-3; v_call: TRBV20-1; cdr3_aa: CSARPESVDTQYF
clone_size: .; j_call: TRBJ2-3; v_call: TRBV4-1; cdr3_aa: CASSENDGPTSFTDTQYF
clone_size: .; j_call: TRBJ1-1; v_call: TRBV10-3; cdr3_aa: CAISDMGSGTEAFF
clone_size: .; j_call: TRBJ2-1; v_call: TRBV7-3; cdr3_aa: CASSSTGQYNEQFF
clone_size: .; j_call: TRBJ1-1; v_call: TRBV4-3; cdr3_aa: CASSQASTGLNTEAFF
clone_size: .; j_call: TRBJ1-5; v_call: TRBV19; cdr3_aa: CASSISLGQPQHF
clone_size: .; j_call: TRBJ2-3; v_call: TRBV28; cdr3_aa: CASRKTGDPPDTQYF
clone_size: .; j_call: TRBJ2-1; v_call: TRBV10-3; cdr3_aa: CAGAQRDEEQFF
clone_size: .; j_call: TRBJ2-5; v_call: TRBV7-2; cdr3_aa: CASSLVLGETQYF
clone_size: medium-sized; j_call: TRBJ2-7; v_call: TRBV4-2; cdr3_aa: CASSQSGSSYEQYF
clone_size: .; j_call: TRBJ1-5; v_call: TRBV19; cdr3_aa: CASVTGNQPQHF
clone_size: .; j_call: TRBJ2-3; v_call: TRBV7-9; cdr3_aa: CASSLASGTGADTQYF
clone_size: .; j_call: TRBJ1-4; v_call: TRBV4-3; cdr3_aa: CASSQVRGVNEKLFF
clone_size: medium-sized; j_call: TRBJ1-5; v_call: TRBV7-2; cdr3_aa: CASSWTASNQPQHF
clone_size: .; j_call: TRBJ2-5; v_call: TRBV4-1; cdr3_aa: CASSPMTGDQETQYF
clone_size: medium-sized; j_call: TRBJ2-6; v_call: TRBV15; cdr3_aa: CATRDSGANVLTF
clone_size: .; j_call: TRBJ1-2; v_call: TRBV7-9; cdr3_aa: CASSQQGWMNGYTF
clone_size: .; j_call: TRBJ1-2; v_call: TRBV7-9; cdr3_aa: CASSLSAGTGLIVGYTF
clone_size: medium-sized; j_call: TRBJ2-7; v_call: TRBV29-1; cdr3_aa: CSAEQTGTGGGEQYF
clone_size: .; j_call: TRBJ2-2; v_call: TRBV2; cdr3_aa: CASLTGRNTGELFF
clone_size: .; j_call: TRBJ1-3; v_call: TRBV29-1; cdr3_aa: CSVLEDGPSGNTIYF
clone_size: .; j_call: TRBJ2-2; v_call: TRBV30; cdr3_aa: CAFDTQGSGELFF
clone_size: .; j_call: TRBJ2-2; v_call: TRBV9; cdr3_aa: CASSSHRDGNTGELFF
clone_size: .; j_call: TRBJ2-7; v_call: TRBV11-2; cdr3_aa: CASSQEAGDEQYF
clone_size: .; j_call: TRBJ2-1; v_call: TRBV5-6; cdr3_aa: CASSQLAGPPSSYNEQFF
clone_size: medium-sized; j_call: TRBJ2-7; v_call: TRBV7-2; cdr3_aa: CASSLAGDEQYF
clone_size: medium-sized; j_call: TRBJ2-1; v_call: TRBV6-2/TRBV6-3; cdr3_aa: CASSYSESGRVSYNEQFF
clone_size: .; j_call: TRBJ1-2; v_call: TRBV15; cdr3_aa: CATSRDSNYGYTF
clone_size: .; j_call: TRBJ1-1; v_call: TRBV20-1; cdr3_aa: CSASTGGSEAFF